One and the same sample provided the 10 T cell receptor beta chains below, sequenced in a study of T cells in tuberculosis. Only in-frame clones appear in the TCRdb table, and some are missing; sequencing was by immunoSEQ multiplex PCR. The profile shows more than 30,000 clones, about 82% of them singletons. The time point was: new active TB diagnosis, blood taken before or within 7 days of starting treatment. The sequenced sample was PBMCs, obtained at tuberculosis diagnosis. These receptors were collected from an adult with tuberculosis.

V usage is TRBV7-7 and J usage is TRBJ2-5; TRBD1 is a possible D gene (6 bases). The V end lost 5 bases, the J end lost 2 bases, and 12 bases lay between the germline ends. CDR3 length: 14 amino acids. Germline CDR1 reads SSHAT; CDR2 reads FNYEAQ (reference sequence). The CDR3 loop is CASSPQGRQETQYF. The CDR3 DNA sequence: TGTGCCAGCAGCCCACAGGGTCGGCAAGAGACCCAGTACTTC.

This clone came up once. This chain connects TRBV5-1 to TRBJ2-3, with D unresolved. The CDR3 contains 12 residues. The V gene's germline CDR1 is SGHRS and CDR2 YFSETQ. The V and J ends lost 4 bases and 5 bases respectively, with 8 bases between them. The DNA of the CDR3 is TGCGCCAGCAGCCTTCAACAAGATACGCAGTATTTT. Amino acids: CASSLQQDTQYF.

The chain employs TRBV5-1 and TRBJ2-2; 7 nucleotides agree with TRBD2. Germline-derived CDR1 and CDR2 are SGHRS and YFSETQ. This CDR3 has 17 amino acids. The junction had 12 bases not matched to a gene; V was cut back by 4 bases and J by 3 bases. DNA for the CDR3: TGCGCCAGCAGCCCAAAGGGGTGGCTAGCGGACACCGGGGAGCTGTTTTTT. It yields the protein CASSPKGWLADTGELFF.

V usage is TRBV6-5 and J usage is TRBJ2-7; TRBD2 aligns across 9 bases. Germline V gene sequence: CDR1 MNHEY, CDR2 SVGAGI. J lost 6 bases, V lost 2 bases, and 11 bases had no gene match. The CDR3 covers 16 residues. The CDR3 protein is CASSYSLGAGGSEQYF. DNA of the CDR3: TGTGCCAGCAGTTACAGCCTTGGCGCGGGAGGGTCCGAGCAGTACTTC.

This chain uses TRBV12-5 with TRBJ2-1, with 9 nucleotides matching TRBD2. Per germline, CDR1 LGHNT and CDR2 FRNRAP. The CDR3 length is 15 residues. V trimming: 3 bases; J trimming: 9 bases; junction bases outside the gene matches: 9. CDR3 sequence: CASGLGGRAWAEQFF. DNA of the CDR3: TGTGCTAGTGGTTTAGGCGGGAGGGCCTGGGCTGAGCAGTTCTTC.

The chain carries TRBV11-2 and TRBJ1-1; D is possibly TRBD1 (6 bases). Germline CDR1 and CDR2: SGHAT and FQNNGV. The CDR3 consists of 16 residues. With 5 bases removed from V and 6 bases from J, the gap between germline ends came to 22 bases. As DNA, the CDR3 is TGTGCCAGCAGCCCCCGCTGGGGGGGCGCAAGGTCTGAAGCTTTCTTT. Protein product: CASSPRWGGARSEAFF. Full variable domain (rest looked up from reference TRBV11-2 and TRBJ1-1): EAGVAQSPRYKIIEKRQSVAFWCNPISGHATLYWYQQILGQGPKLLIQFQNNGVVDDSQLPKDRFSAERLKGVDSTLKIQPAKLEDSAVYLCASSPRWGGARSEAFFGQGTRLTVV.

This chain uses TRBV5-6 with TRBJ1-1; D gene ambiguous. This CDR3 is built from 12 residues. Germline CDR1 and CDR2: SGHDT and YYEEEE. V was cut by 0 bases and J by 3 bases, with 3 bases left in between. CDR3 amino acids: CASSLADTEAFF. Written as DNA, the CDR3 is TGTGCCAGCAGCTTGGCCGACACTGAAGCTTTCTTT.

The V and J genes are TRBV5-4 and TRBJ1-3, with TRBD1 identical over 8 bases. V lost 2 bases, J lost 2 bases, and 9 bases stayed unmatched. The CDR3 is made up of 17 amino acids. Germline V gene data show CDR1 as SGHNT and CDR2 as YYREEE (reference sequence). The CDR3 coding sequence is TGTGCCAGCAGCTTACGAAAACAGGGGGTGGCTGGAAACACCATATATTTT. It encodes CASSLRKQGVAGNTIYF.

The V call is TRBV5-1, the J call TRBJ2-1; 7 bases match TRBD1. Germline V gene sequence: CDR1 SGHRS, CDR2 YFSETQ. V lost 6 bases, J lost 3 bases, and 6 bases stayed unmatched. This CDR3 is built from 14 residues. The CDR3 loop is CASKWDSHYNEQFF. CDR3 DNA sequence: TGCGCCAGCAAATGGGACAGCCACTACAATGAGCAGTTCTTC. Based on the CDR3 plus reference TRBV5-1 and TRBJ2-1, the full variable domain is KAGVTQTPRYLIKTRGQQVTLSCSPISGHRSVSWYQQTPGQGLQFLFEYFSETQRNKGNFPGRFSGRQFSNSRSEMNVSTLELGDSALYLCASKWDSHYNEQFFGPGTRLTVL.

The V and J genes are TRBV4-1 and TRBJ2-1, with no clear D. CDR3 length equals 14 residues. Germline loops: CDR1 MGHRA, CDR2 YSYEKL. Trimming removed 0 bases at V and 7 bases at J, with 10 bases between. The CDR3 region has the DNA TGCGCCAGCAGCCAAGATGGCTGGGCTAATGAGCAGTTCTTC. Translated: CASSQDGWANEQFF.